One sample yielded the 24 T cell receptor beta chains listed below, sequenced in a study of blood T cell repertoires in COVID-19. TCRdb's copy holds only in-frame clones and misses some; the assay was immunoSEQ multiplex PCR. The repertoire consists of over 45,000 clones, with roughly four fifths occurring once and the leading ten covering 1.9%. The sample taken for sequencing was peripheral blood. Receptor source: an older woman with acute or convalescent COVID-19.

This clone has just a few counts. This chain joins TRBV5-5 and TRBJ2-2; TRBD1 aligns across 9 bases. V was pared by 4 bases and J by 2 bases, with 6 bases of the junction left unmatched. Germline V gene data show CDR1 as SGHKS and CDR2 as YYEKEE (reference sequence). The CDR3 sequence is 16 residues long. This CDR3 is CASSRDRATNTGELFF. In DNA form, the CDR3 reads TGTGCCAGCAGCCGGGACAGGGCGACCAACACCGGGGAGCTGTTTTTT.

The genes are TRBV14 and TRBJ2-1; TRBD1 aligns across 8 bases. The J segment lost 6 bases and the V segment lost 4 bases, leaving 5 bases of the junction unmatched. The germline gives CDR1 SGHDN, CDR2 FVKESK. This CDR3 is built from 14 residues. The CDR3 coding sequence is TGTGCCAGCAGCCGTCTGGACAGGGTCAATGAGCAGTTCTTC. Translation: CASSRLDRVNEQFF.

The rearrangement links TRBV2 to TRBJ1-5, with 9 bases that match TRBD1. Germline-derived CDR1 and CDR2 are SNHLY and FYNNEI. The CDR3 consists of 15 residues. V trimming: 1 base; J trimming: 3 bases; junction bases outside the gene matches: 1. The CDR3 here is CASSEGTGVNQPQHF. The CDR3 DNA sequence: TGTGCCAGCAGTGAAGGGACAGGGGTCAATCAGCCCCAGCATTTT.

The V call is TRBV9, the J call TRBJ2-1; D may be TRBD2 (6 bases). There are 15 residues in the CDR3. The ends were cut back, 3 bases at V and 8 bases at J, with 18 bases in the middle. CDR1 and CDR2 from the germline V gene are SGDLS and YYNGEE. In DNA, the CDR3 is TGTGCCAGCAGCGCCAGCGGGCAGGGTATCGATGAGCAGTTCTTC. It encodes CASSASGQGIDEQFF.

The count of this clone is one. This chain joins TRBV25-1 and TRBJ2-1, with D possibly being TRBD1 (7 bases). The V and J ends lost 8 bases and 6 bases respectively, with 17 bases between them. The CDR3 is made up of 14 amino acids. The germline CDR1 and CDR2 sequences are MGHDK and SYGVNS. The CDR3 DNA reads as TGTGCCAGCGGGAGGACAGGTCCTGGCAATGAGCAGTTCTTC. It encodes CASGRTGPGNEQFF.

This chain connects TRBV24-1 to TRBJ2-2; 7 bases match TRBD1. With V trimmed by 0 bases and J by 3 bases, 3 bases remained unmatched. The CDR3 has 16 amino acids. Germline V gene lookup returns CDR1 KGHDR and CDR2 SFDVKD. CDR3 residues: CATSDLGRGYTGELFF. CDR3 bases: TGTGCCACCAGTGATTTGGGCAGGGGGTACACCGGGGAGCTGTTTTTT.

The rearrangement uses TRBV5-1 and TRBJ2-7; 13 bases align to TRBD2. Germline V CDR1 and CDR2: SGHRS, YFSETQ. The CDR3 is made up of 15 amino acids. J was trimmed by 9 bases and V by 4 bases; bases with no gene match: 10. The CDR3 protein is CASSQGLAGTSGQYF. The DNA of the CDR3 is TGCGCCAGCAGCCAGGGACTAGCGGGAACTAGCGGGCAGTACTTC.

The chain is built from TRBV3-1 (or the pseudogene TRBV3-2) and TRBJ1-1; 8 bases align to TRBD1. CDR3 length: 13 amino acids. J lost 8 bases, V lost 5 bases, and 7 bases had no gene match. The V gene's germline CDR1 is LGHDT and CDR2 YNNKEL (reference sequence). In nucleotides, the CDR3 is TGTGCCAGCAGCTCTCCAGGGGGCAGAGAAGCTTTCTTT. Translation gives CASSSPGGREAFF.

The chain combines TRBV5-1 with TRBJ2-5, with D maybe TRBD1 (6 bases). The CDR3 contains 15 residues. Germline V gene data show CDR1 as SGHRS and CDR2 as YFSETQ. Trimming pared 0 bases from V and 2 bases from J, leaving 11 bases between. As DNA, the CDR3 is TGCGCCAGCAGCTTGGGGGACACGACACAAGAGACCCAGTACTTC. It codes for CASSLGDTTQETQYF.

This clone was seen just once. This chain's CDR3 is CASSLHGSGYEQYF. In DNA form, the CDR3 reads TGTGCCAGCAGCTTACACGGATCAGGCTACGAGCAGTACTTC. The chain couples TRBV7-2 to TRBJ2-7; the D is unclear. Germline CDR1 reads SGHTA; CDR2 reads FQGNSA. V lost 2 bases, J lost 3 bases, and 11 bases lay in between. This CDR3 is 14 amino acids long.

This chain joins TRBV3-1 (or the pseudogene TRBV3-2) and TRBJ2-3, with D tentatively TRBD2 (7 bases). CDR3 size: 15 residues. CDR1 LGHDT and CDR2 YNNKEL come from the germline V gene (reference sequence). V lost 6 bases to trimming and J lost 1 base, with 14 bases between them. CDR3 sequence (DNA): TGTGCCAGCAGTCGGCCGGGGGGCGGCACAGATACGCAGTATTTT. Protein product: CASSRPGGGTDTQYF.

This clone showed up just a few times. The chain is built from TRBV7-2 and TRBJ1-2; D might be TRBD1 (6 bases). The germline CDR1 and CDR2 sequences are SGHTA and FQGNSA. The V end lost 2 bases, the J end lost 7 bases, and 20 bases lay between the germline ends. The CDR3 runs 16 residues. In nucleotides, the CDR3 is TGTGCCAGCAGCTTAATCTCCAGGGGTATCTCCGCTGGCTACACCTTC. It is translated as CASSLISRGISAGYTF.

CDR3 bases: TGTGCCAGCAGCCAATGGGACAGTGGAAACACCATATATTTT. This gives the protein CASSQWDSGNTIYF. The chain has TRBV3-1 (or the pseudogene TRBV3-2) and TRBJ1-3, with 7 bases that match TRBD1. After removal of 2 bases from V and 3 bases from J, the junction contained 1 base not matched to a gene. The length of the CDR3 is 14 residues. The germline V gene encodes CDR1 LGHDT and CDR2 YNNKEL (reference sequence).

This clone has a handful of counts. The chain recombines TRBV20-1 with TRBJ2-7, with D uncertain. This CDR3 has 11 residues. Germline assignment: CDR1 DFQATT and CDR2 SNEGSKA (reference sequence). Trimming took off 5 bases at V and 5 bases at J, with 10 bases between the two ends. CDR3 loop: CSAQSVHEQYF. CDR3 bases: TGCAGTGCTCAGTCCGTACACGAGCAGTACTTC.

The chain recombines TRBV5-1 with TRBJ1-5; D may be TRBD1 (5 bases). The CDR3 runs 19 residues. V lost 0 bases, J lost 3 bases, and 22 bases lay in between. Germline V CDR1 and CDR2: SGHRS, YFSETQ. The CDR3 sequence is CASSLGPQGDPRDNQPQHF. CDR3 nucleotide sequence: TGCGCCAGCAGCTTGGGCCCGCAAGGGGATCCTAGGGACAATCAGCCCCAGCATTTT.

V and J are TRBV18 and TRBJ1-2; 9 bases fit TRBD1. Germline CDR1 reads KGHSH; CDR2 reads LQKENI. The trim removed 4 bases at V and 2 bases at J, leaving 8 bases unmatched. CDR3 length equals 16 residues. CDR3 loop: CASSLNRDRENYGYTF. The CDR3 bases are TGTGCCAGCTCACTTAACCGGGACAGGGAAAACTATGGCTACACCTTC.

The chain employs TRBV9 and TRBJ1-6; weak D call: TRBD1 (6 bases). The CDR3 loop spans 16 amino acids. The ends were cut back, 4 bases at V and 2 bases at J, with 13 bases in the middle. CDR1 and CDR2 from the germline V gene are SGDLS and YYNGEE. Here the CDR3 DNA reads TGTGCCAGCAGCCGTCAGGGGACCCCCTATAATTCACCCCTCCACTTT. Protein sequence: CASSRQGTPYNSPLHF.

This chain's CDR3 is CASSSGKNYGYTF. The CDR3, as DNA: TGTGCCAGCAGTTCGGGGAAAAACTATGGCTACACCTTC. The chain recombines TRBV28 with TRBJ1-2; D unclear. V was pared by 4 bases and J by 2 bases, with 8 bases between. Germline assignment: CDR1 MDHEN and CDR2 SYDVKM. This CDR3 region has 13 residues.

The gene calls are TRBV6-5 and TRBJ1-2, with TRBD1 matching over 10 bases. V trimming: 2 bases; J trimming: 4 bases; junction bases outside the gene matches: 7. Germline V gene data show CDR1 as MNHEY and CDR2 as SVGAGI. This CDR3 has 16 amino acids. CDR3: CASSYAGRTGGYGYTF. The CDR3 nucleotides read TGTGCCAGCAGTTACGCGGGGCGGACAGGGGGCTATGGCTACACCTTC.

This clone showed up just a few times. This sequence joins TRBV3-1 (or the pseudogene TRBV3-2) and TRBJ1-4; 7 positions match TRBD1. CDR1 and CDR2 from the germline V gene are LGHDT and YNNKEL (reference sequence). The CDR3 spans 15 residues. The J segment lost 1 base and the V segment lost 4 bases, leaving 3 bases of the junction unmatched. As DNA, the CDR3 is TGTGCCAGCAGCCGAAGACAGGGAACTAATGAAAAACTGTTTTTT. Protein: CASSRRQGTNEKLFF.

The chain combines TRBV28 with TRBJ1-3; D unclear. The CDR3 contains 11 residues. CDR1 MDHEN and CDR2 SYDVKM come from the germline V gene. Trimming removed 6 bases at V and 8 bases at J, with 8 bases between. The CDR3 sequence: CASSLIDTIYF. CDR3 in DNA: TGTGCCAGCAGCCTGATAGACACCATATATTTT.

This chain's CDR3 is CASRSNRAGNSPLHF. CDR3 DNA sequence: TGTGCCAGCAGGTCCAACAGGGCTGGGAATTCACCCCTCCACTTT. This chain links TRBV7-8 with TRBJ1-6, with D tentatively TRBD1 (6 bases). Trimming shortened V by 6 bases and J by 7 bases, and 16 bases separated the two germline ends. Per the germline V gene, CDR1 is SGHVS and CDR2 is FQNEAQ. The CDR3 is 15 amino acids. The full variable domain, in which reference TRBV7-8 and TRBJ1-6 provide the parts outside the CDR3, is GAGVSQSPRYKVAKRGQDVALRCDPISGHVSLFWYQQALGQGPEFLTYFQNEAQLDKSGLPSDRFFAERPEGSVSTLKIQRTQQEDSAVYLCASRSNRAGNSPLHFGNGTRLTVT.

In this sample, this clone turned up a few times. The V gene is TRBV5-4, the J gene TRBJ2-7; 8 bases line up with TRBD1. This CDR3 is 14 amino acids long. Germline-derived CDR1 and CDR2 are SGHNT and YYREEE (reference sequence). V lost 4 bases to trimming and J lost 0 bases; unmatched junction nucleotides: 3. CDR3 amino acids: CASSQQGVSYEQYF. In DNA form, the CDR3 reads TGTGCCAGCAGCCAACAGGGGGTCTCCTACGAGCAGTACTTC.

The rearrangement joins TRBV10-3 to TRBJ2-4; 12 nucleotides agree with TRBD1. The CDR3 is 15 residues long. The V gene's germline CDR1 is ENHRY and CDR2 SYGVKD. V trimming: 6 bases; J trimming: 9 bases; junction bases outside the gene matches: 9. The CDR3 DNA is TGTGCCATCAGGGACGCCGGGACAGGGGGCAGCATTCAGTACTTC. It encodes CAIRDAGTGGSIQYF.